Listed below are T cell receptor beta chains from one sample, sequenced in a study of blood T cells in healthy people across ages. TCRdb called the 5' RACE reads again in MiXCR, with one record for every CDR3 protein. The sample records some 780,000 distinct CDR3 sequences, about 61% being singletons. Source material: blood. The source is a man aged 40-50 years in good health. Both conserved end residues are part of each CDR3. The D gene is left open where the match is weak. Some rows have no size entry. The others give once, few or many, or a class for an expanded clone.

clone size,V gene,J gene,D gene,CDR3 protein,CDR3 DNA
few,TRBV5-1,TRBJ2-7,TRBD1,CASSWKPPGTGGEEQYF,TGCGCCAGCAGCTGGAAACCTCCCGGGACAGGGGGCGAAGAGCAGTACTTC
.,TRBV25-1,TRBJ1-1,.,CASSEGGGSGEAFF,TGTGCCAGCAGTGAGGGGGGCGGGTCGGGTGAAGCTTTCTTT
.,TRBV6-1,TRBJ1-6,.,CASSVEADSTPLHF,TGTGCCAGCAGTGTTGAGGCCGACAGCACACCCCTCCACTTT
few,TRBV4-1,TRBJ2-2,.,CASSQGLRELSKGAGELFF,TGCGCCAGCAGCCAAGGCCTCCGGGAGCTATCTAAAGGGGCCGGGGAGCTGTTTTTT
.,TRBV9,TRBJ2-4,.,CASSPSRTEKNIQYF,TGTGCCAGCAGCCCCTCTAGAACGGAAAAAAACATTCAGTACTTC
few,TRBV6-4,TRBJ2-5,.,CASSDTLRIDQETQYF,TGTGCCAGCAGTGACACCTTGCGGATAGACCAAGAGACCCAGTACTTC
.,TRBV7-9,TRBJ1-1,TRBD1,CASSLVGQPLKAFF,TGTGCCAGCAGCTTAGTGGGACAGCCACTGAAGGCTTTCTTT
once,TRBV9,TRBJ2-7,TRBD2,CASSVLAGVTEQYF,TGTGCCAGCAGCGTGCTAGCGGGAGTCACCGAGCAGTACTTC
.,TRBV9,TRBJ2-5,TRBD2,CASSVDPWSGVRYEQYF,TGTGCCAGCAGCGTGGATCCTTGGAGCGGGGTACGCTATGAGCAGTACTTC
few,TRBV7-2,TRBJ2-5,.,CASSQYMQETQYF,TGTGCCAGCAGCCAGTATATGCAAGAGACCCAGTACTTC
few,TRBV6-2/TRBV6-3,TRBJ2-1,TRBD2,CASRSASGNNEQFF,TGTGCCAGCAGGAGCGCTAGCGGTAACAATGAGCAGTTCTTC
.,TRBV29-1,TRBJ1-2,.,CSGRGTYGYTF,TGCAGCGGGAGAGGGACCTATGGCTACACCTTC
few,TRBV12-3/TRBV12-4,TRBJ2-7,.,CASSPLLSGSSYEQYF,TGTGCCAGCAGTCCCCTCCTCAGCGGAAGCTCCTACGAGCAGTACTTC
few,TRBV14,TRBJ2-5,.,CASSQDHKQETQYF,TGTGCCAGCAGCCAAGATCATAAACAAGAGACCCAGTACTTC
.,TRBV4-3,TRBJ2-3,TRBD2,CASSQKGLAADTQYF,TGCGCCAGCAGCCAAAAGGGGCTAGCGGCAGATACGCAGTATTTT
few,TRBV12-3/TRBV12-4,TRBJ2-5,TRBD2,CASSSGLAGITQETQYF,TGTGCCAGCAGTTCGGGACTAGCGGGAATTACCCAAGAGACCCAGTACTTC
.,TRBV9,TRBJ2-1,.,CASSARVVQGPNEQFF,TGTGCCAGCAGCGCTAGAGTGGTACAGGGCCCAAATGAGCAGTTCTTC
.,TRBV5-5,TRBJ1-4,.,CASSLAPGGDEKLFF,TGTGCCAGCAGCTTGGCCCCGGGGGGGGATGAAAAACTGTTTTTT
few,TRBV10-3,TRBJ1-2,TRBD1,CASHRGPDGYTF,TGTGCCTCCCACAGGGGGCCCGATGGCTACACCTTC
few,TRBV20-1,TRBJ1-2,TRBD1,CSAEASRDRGNYGYTF,TGCAGTGCTGAAGCGAGTAGGGACAGGGGGAACTATGGCTACACCTTC
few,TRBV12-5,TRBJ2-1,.,CASGGGLQFF,TGTGCTAGTGGTGGGGGACTGCAGTTCTTC
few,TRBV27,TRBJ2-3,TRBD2,CASQSGSFPLHTDTQYF,TGTGCCAGCCAAAGCGGGAGCTTCCCTCTTCACACAGATACGCAGTATTTT
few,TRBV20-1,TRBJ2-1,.,CSAQLVNEQFF,TGCAGTGCTCAATTGGTCAATGAGCAGTTCTTC
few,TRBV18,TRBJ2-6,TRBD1,CASSSRQGSSGANVLTF,TGTGCCAGCTCTTCGCGACAGGGGAGCTCTGGGGCCAACGTCCTGACTTTC